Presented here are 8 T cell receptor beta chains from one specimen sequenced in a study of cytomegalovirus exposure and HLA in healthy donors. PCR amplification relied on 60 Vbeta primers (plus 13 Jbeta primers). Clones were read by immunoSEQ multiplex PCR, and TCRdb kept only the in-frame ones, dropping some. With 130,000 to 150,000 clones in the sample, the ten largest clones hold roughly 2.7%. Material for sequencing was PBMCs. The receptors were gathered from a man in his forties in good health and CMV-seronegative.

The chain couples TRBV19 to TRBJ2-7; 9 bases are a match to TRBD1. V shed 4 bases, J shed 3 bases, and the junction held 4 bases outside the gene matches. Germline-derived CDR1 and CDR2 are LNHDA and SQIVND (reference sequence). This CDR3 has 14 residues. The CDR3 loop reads CASSKGQGYYEQYF. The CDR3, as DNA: TGTGCCAGTAGTAAAGGACAGGGGTACTACGAGCAGTACTTC.

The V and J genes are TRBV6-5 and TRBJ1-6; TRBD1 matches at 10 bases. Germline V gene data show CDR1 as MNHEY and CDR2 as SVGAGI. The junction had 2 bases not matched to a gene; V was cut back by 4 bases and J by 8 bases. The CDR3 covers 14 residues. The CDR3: CASSWDRGDSPLHF. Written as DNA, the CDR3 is TGTGCCAGCAGTTGGGACAGGGGCGATTCACCCCTCCACTTT.

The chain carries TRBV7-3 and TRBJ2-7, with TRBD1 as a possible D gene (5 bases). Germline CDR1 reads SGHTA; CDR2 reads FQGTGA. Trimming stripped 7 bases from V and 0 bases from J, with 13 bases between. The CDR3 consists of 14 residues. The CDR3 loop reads CASIQTDPSYEQYF. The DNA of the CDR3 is TGTGCCAGCATCCAGACAGACCCCTCCTACGAGCAGTACTTC.

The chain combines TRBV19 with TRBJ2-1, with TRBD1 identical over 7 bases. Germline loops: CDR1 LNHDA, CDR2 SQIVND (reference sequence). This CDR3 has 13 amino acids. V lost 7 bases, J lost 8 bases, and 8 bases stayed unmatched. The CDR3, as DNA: TGTGCCAGTACCCCCCAGGGGGTGGATGAGCAGTTCTTC. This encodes CASTPQGVDEQFF.

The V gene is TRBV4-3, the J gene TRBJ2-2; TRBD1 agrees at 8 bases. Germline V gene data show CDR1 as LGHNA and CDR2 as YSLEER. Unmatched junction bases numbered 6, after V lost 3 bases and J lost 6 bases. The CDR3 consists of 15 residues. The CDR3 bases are TGCGCCAGCAGCCATTTCAGGGGGCGGGCCGGGGAGCTGTTTTTT. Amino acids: CASSHFRGRAGELFF.

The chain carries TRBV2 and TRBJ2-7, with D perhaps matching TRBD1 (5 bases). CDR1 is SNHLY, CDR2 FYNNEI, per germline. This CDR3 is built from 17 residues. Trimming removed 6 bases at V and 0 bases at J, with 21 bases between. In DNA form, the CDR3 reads TGTGCCAGCAGATACATTTCACCCAGGGTCCACTCCTACGAGCAGTACTTC. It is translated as CASRYISPRVHSYEQYF.

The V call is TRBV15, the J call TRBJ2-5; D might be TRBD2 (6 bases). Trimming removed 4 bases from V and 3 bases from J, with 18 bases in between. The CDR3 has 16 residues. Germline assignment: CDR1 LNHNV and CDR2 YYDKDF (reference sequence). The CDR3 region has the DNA TGTGCCACCAGCACCCGAGGGTGGAGGGGCAAAGAGACCCAGTACTTC. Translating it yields CATSTRGWRGKETQYF.

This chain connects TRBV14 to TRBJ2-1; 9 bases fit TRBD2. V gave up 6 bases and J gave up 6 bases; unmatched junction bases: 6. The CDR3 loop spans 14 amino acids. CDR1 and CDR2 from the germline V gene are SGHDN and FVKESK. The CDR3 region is CASRGTSWSNEQFF. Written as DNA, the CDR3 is TGTGCCAGCAGGGGGACTAGCTGGAGCAATGAGCAGTTCTTC.